This T cell receptor (beta chain) comes out of a study of cytomegalovirus exposure and HLA in healthy donors. Overall study: Both the approximately 130 validation repertoires and the roughly 640 first-cohort repertoires used the same platform, as reported by a later analysis. Study-wide points: There were some public TCRs occurring in many donors, but most TCR sequences were rare. Under in vitro conditions, a few CMV-associated chains were confirmed as specific for CMV antigens.

In regard to this clone: Its antigen is not known.

Per germline, CDR1 SGHNT and CDR2 YYREEE (reference sequence). The CDR3 is made up of 15 amino acids. The V and J ends lost 2 bases and 5 bases respectively, with 14 bases between them. Libraries were prepared by immunoSEQ multiplex PCR; TCRdb keeps only in-frame clonotypes and omits some of them. The table lists 110,000 to 150,000 clones, approximately 94% of them singletons, with 1.5% to 2% in the top ten. The sequenced material came from PBMCs. This clonotype originated in a man younger than 35 in good health and CMV-seropositive. The chain carries TRBV5-4 and TRBJ2-1; a weak D match, TRBD1 (6 bases). The CDR3 DNA reads as TGTGCCAGCAGCTTCAGGACAGTTCAGAACAATGAGCAGTTCTTC. Translation: CASSFRTVQNNEQFF.